A single count supports the clone carrying this T cell receptor (beta chain). What it binds is unknown. The sample comes from a study of siplizumab effects on memory and regulatory T cells. Trimming took off 4 bases at V and 0 bases at J, with 13 bases between the two ends. The CDR3 spans 16 residues. CDR1 and CDR2 from the germline V gene are SGHDN and FVKESK. Study-wide findings and caveats: Siplizumab produced a significant reduction in alloreactive sequences that were traceable to unstimulated CD4+ memory cells. Assignment of a naive or memory phenotype failed for roughly 80-97% of the proliferating CD4+ or CD8+ clones.

Here immunoSEQ multiplex PCR was the method, and the copy in TCRdb shows in-frame clones only, minus some. The sample records approximately 100,000 clones, over 90% being singletons. This chain joins TRBV14 and TRBJ1-3, with a possible D match to TRBD1 (5 bases). The sample was Tregs sorted from blood. This sequence originates from a human donor in good health. The CDR3: CASSPGWGYSGNTIYF. In DNA, the CDR3 is TGTGCCAGCAGCCCCGGATGGGGCTACTCTGGAAACACCATATATTTT.